The rows below give T cell receptor beta chains drawn from one sample of a study of blood T cell repertoires in COVID-19. Clones were read by immunoSEQ multiplex PCR, and TCRdb kept only the in-frame ones, dropping some. The sample shows about 310,000 clones, about 91% of them seen only once. Sequenced input: PBMCs or T cells enriched from blood (not recorded which). The receptors stem from a woman aged 18-29 years who had recovered from COVID-19. Both conserved end residues are part of each CDR3. The D gene is left open where the match is weak. The listing skips clone size in some rows; elsewhere it reads once, few, many or a size class.

>TRBD1|TRBV12-3/TRBV12-4|NA|TRBJ2-1
TGTGCCAGCAGGACAGGGTACGATGAGCAGTTCTTC
CASRTGYDEQFF
>NA|TRBV27|NA|TRBJ1-2
TGTGCCAGCAGTTTAAGGGACACAAACTATGGCTACACCTTC
CASSLRDTNYGYTF
>TRBD2|TRBV28|NA|TRBJ2-1
TGTGCCAGCAGTTTCACGACTAGCGCTGCATACAATGAGCAGTTCTTC
CASSFTTSAAYNEQFF
>TRBD2|TRBV19|NA|TRBJ2-1
TGTGCCAGTAGTGGGCCTAGCGGGGTTAGTAGGAATGAGCAGTTCTTC
CASSGPSGVSRNEQFF
>TRBD1|TRBV7-7|NA|TRBJ2-1
TGTGCCAGCAGCTTAAGGGCAGGGGGCTTTTATGAGCAGTTCTTC
CASSLRAGGFYEQFF
>NA|TRBV4-1|few|TRBJ2-2
TGCGCCAGCTCCTCCCCGCATGCAACGGGGATCAACGGGGAGCTGTTTTTT
CASSSPHATGINGELFF
>NA|TRBV25-1|NA|TRBJ1-2
TGTGCCAGCAGTGACCGGGGGATCTATGGCTACACCTTC
CASSDRGIYGYTF
>NA|TRBV10-3|NA|TRBJ2-1
TGTGCCATCACGAATTTAAGGGGCGAACCTTACTCCTACAATGAGCAGTTCTTC
CAITNLRGEPYSYNEQFF
>NA|TRBV19|NA|TRBJ1-2
TGTGCCAGTAGTGACCCCGGGACAAGAGGCTACACCTTC
CASSDPGTRGYTF
>TRBD1|TRBV2|NA|TRBJ1-2
TGTGCCAGCCGCGGGACAGGAGGATTAGGCTACACCTTC
CASRGTGGLGYTF
>TRBD2|TRBV5-1|NA|TRBJ2-7
TGCGCCAGCAGCTCCGGCAGCGGGGGGGCTTGGGAGCAGTACTTC
CASSSGSGGAWEQYF
>NA|TRBV7-9|once|TRBJ1-2
TGTGCCAGCAGCTTAGTTGGCAGGGTGTATGGCTACACCTTC
CASSLVGRVYGYTF
>NA|TRBV5-6|NA|TRBJ1-6
TGTGCCAGCAGGCGATACAGCAATTCACCCCTCCACTTT
CASRRYSNSPLHF
>NA|TRBV19|NA|TRBJ1-2
TGTGCCAGTAGACAGGAGATTGGCTACACCTTC
CASRQEIGYTF
>TRBD1|TRBV7-3|NA|TRBJ1-1
TGTGCCAGCAGCCTAAGGGGTCCAGGGGACAGAGCTTTCTTT
CASSLRGPGDRAFF
>NA|TRBV20-1|NA|TRBJ1-1
TGCAGTGCTAGTCGTTCGACAGCGTCGAACACTGAAGCTTTCTTT
CSASRSTASNTEAFF
>NA|TRBV6-5|NA|TRBJ1-1
TGTGCCAGCAGTATTACAGAAAGGAACACTGAAGCTTTCTTT
CASSITERNTEAFF
>NA|TRBV7-2|NA|TRBJ1-2
TGTGCCAGCAGCTTAGCGCCGGGACTCAGTGGGACTAACTATGGCTACACCTTC
CASSLAPGLSGTNYGYTF
>TRBD2|TRBV6-5|few|TRBJ2-1
TGTGCCAGCACGCGGGGGGAGTACAATGAGCAGTTCTTC
CASTRGEYNEQFF
>TRBD2|TRBV14|NA|TRBJ2-2
TGTGCCAGCGGACTAGCGGGAATCACCGGGGAGCTGTTTTTT
CASGLAGITGELFF
>NA|TRBV25-1|NA|TRBJ1-4
TGTGCCAGCAGTGCGCCTGGGGCGATGGGTGAAAAACTGTTTTTT
CASSAPGAMGEKLFF
>NA|TRBV9|NA|TRBJ2-5
TGTGCCAGCAGCGTGGGGTTGGAGGTAGAGACCCAGTACTTC
CASSVGLEVETQYF
>NA|TRBV2|NA|TRBJ2-2
TGTGCCAGCAGTACGAAGGGGACCGGGGAGCTGTTTTTT
CASSTKGTGELFF
>TRBD1|TRBV14|NA|TRBJ1-6
TGTGCCAGCAGCCTCAGGGAACAGGGGGCGTCCCTCCACTTT
CASSLREQGASLHF
>TRBD1|TRBV9|NA|TRBJ2-1
TGTGCCAGCAGCGCCCGACAGGGGACCTACAATGAGCAGTTCTTC
CASSARQGTYNEQFF
>NA|TRBV9|NA|TRBJ1-1
TGTGCCAGCAGCCCAGCCTATCGGGGTGGGTGGGCTTTCTTT
CASSPAYRGGWAFF
>NA|TRBV11-2|NA|TRBJ1-6
TGTGCCGTAGGGACCGGAGGGTTTTACTCACCCCTCCACTTT
CAVGTGGFYSPLHF
>TRBD2|TRBV18|NA|TRBJ2-3
TGTGCCAGCTCTCTGTTAGCGGGAGGGCCCACAGATACGCAGTATTTT
CASSLLAGGPTDTQYF
>NA|TRBV5-8|NA|TRBJ1-2
TGTGCCAGCAGCTTGGACGGCAGCCGGGATGGCTACACCTTC
CASSLDGSRDGYTF
>TRBD1|TRBV4-2|NA|TRBJ1-1
TGTGCCAGCAGCCAATATCAGGGGGCCAACACTGAAGCTTTCTTT
CASSQYQGANTEAFF
>TRBD2|TRBV6-5|NA|TRBJ2-1
TGTGCCAGCACCTCTTCCCGGACTAGCGGGGAGGACCAGTTCTTC
CASTSSRTSGEDQFF
>NA|TRBV5-1|NA|TRBJ2-5
TGCGCCAGCAGCTTGGATCCTAGGGAGACCCAGTACTTC
CASSLDPRETQYF
>NA|TRBV7-3|NA|TRBJ2-3
TGTGCCAGCAGCCGACGAGAGGCAGATACGCAGTATTTT
CASSRREADTQYF
>NA|TRBV28|NA|TRBJ1-2
TGTGCCAGCAGTTCCCGGGGACATAACTATGGCTACACCTTC
CASSSRGHNYGYTF
>TRBD1|TRBV11-2|NA|TRBJ2-7
TGTGCCAGCAGCCGCTTAGGGGGTAGGGACAGAACGATTTACGAGCAGTACTTC
CASSRLGGRDRTIYEQYF
>TRBD1|TRBV6-5|NA|TRBJ2-7
TGTGCCAGCACCAGACAGGGGGTCTACGAGCAGTACTTC
CASTRQGVYEQYF
>NA|TRBV7-2|NA|TRBJ1-4
TGTGCCAGCAGCCCACAAACAGGGACGATTGAAAAACTGTTTTTT
CASSPQTGTIEKLFF
>NA|TRBV21-1|NA|TRBJ2-7
TGTGCCAATAGCATGATCGTACAGGGGGCCTATCTTAGTCGTTACGAGCAGTACTTC
CANSMIVQGAYLSRYEQYF